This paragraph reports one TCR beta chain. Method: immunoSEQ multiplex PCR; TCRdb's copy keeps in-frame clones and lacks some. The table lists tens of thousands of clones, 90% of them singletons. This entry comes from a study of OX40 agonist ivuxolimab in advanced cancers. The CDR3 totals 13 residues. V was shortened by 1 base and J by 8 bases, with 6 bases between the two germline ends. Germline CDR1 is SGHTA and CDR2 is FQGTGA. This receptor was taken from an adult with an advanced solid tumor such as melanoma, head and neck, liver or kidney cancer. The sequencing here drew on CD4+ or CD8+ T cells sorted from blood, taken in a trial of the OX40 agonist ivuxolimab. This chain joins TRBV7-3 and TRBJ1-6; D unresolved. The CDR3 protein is CASSLSRDSPLHF. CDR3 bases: TGTGCCAGCAGCTTAAGCAGAGATTCACCCCTCCACTTT.